This TCR beta chain was retrieved from a study of glioma-infiltrating T cells after dendritic cell vaccination. About the study: Treatment, given 2003 to 2012, was autologous tumor lysate-pulsed dendritic cell vaccination. Findings of the study overall: Longer survival after dendritic cell vaccination followed higher pretreatment TIL content.

The CDR3 is 14 amino acids. CDR1 is MNHNY, CDR2 SVGAGI, per germline (reference sequence). Trimming removed 5 bases from V and 7 bases from J; junction bases left unmatched: 10. Amplification used 60 V beta primers and 13 J beta primers. Assay used: immunoSEQ multiplex PCR; TCRdb lists only in-frame clones, some missing. The top ten hold about 6.8% of the sample, which has about 82,000 clones, roughly four fifths seen once. About this clone: As yet, its antigen is unknown.

This sample's time point: after dendritic cell vaccination, including at tumor progression/relapse. The clonotype originates from a human donor with glioblastoma. Sample: blood, taken after dendritic cell vaccination. The chain joins TRBV6-6 to TRBJ1-2; 7 bases fit TRBD1. CDR3 DNA sequence: TGTGCCAGCAGTACCCCAGGGGGAGGAGTTGGCTACACCTTC. As protein: CASSTPGGGVGYTF.